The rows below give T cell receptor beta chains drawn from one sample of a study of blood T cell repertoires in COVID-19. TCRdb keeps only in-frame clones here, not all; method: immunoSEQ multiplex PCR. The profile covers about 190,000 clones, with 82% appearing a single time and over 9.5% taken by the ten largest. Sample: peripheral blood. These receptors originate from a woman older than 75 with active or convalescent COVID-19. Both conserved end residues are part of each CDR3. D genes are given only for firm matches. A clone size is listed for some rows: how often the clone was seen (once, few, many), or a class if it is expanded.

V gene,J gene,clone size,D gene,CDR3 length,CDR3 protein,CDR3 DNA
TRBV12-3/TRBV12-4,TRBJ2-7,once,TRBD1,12,CASSLTGVEQYF,TGTGCCAGCAGTTTAACAGGGGTCGAGCAGTACTTC
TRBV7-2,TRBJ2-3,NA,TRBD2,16,CASSPRLAGVGDTQYF,TGTGCCAGCAGCCCCCGACTAGCGGGAGTCGGAGATACGCAGTATTTT
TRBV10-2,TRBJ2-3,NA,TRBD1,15,CASSESAGGTDTQYF,TGCGCCAGCAGTGAGTCGGCAGGGGGTACAGATACGCAGTATTTT
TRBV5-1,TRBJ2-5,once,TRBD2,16,CASSRTSGRKQETQYF,TGCGCCAGCAGCCGAACTAGCGGCAGAAAGCAAGAGACCCAGTACTTC
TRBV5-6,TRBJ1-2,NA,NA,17,CASSPGQGTMEAYGYTF,TGTGCCAGCAGCCCGGGGCAGGGGACTATGGAAGCCTATGGCTACACCTTC
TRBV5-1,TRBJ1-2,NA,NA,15,CASSLLAGLNYGYTF,TGCGCCAGCAGCTTGTTGGCAGGCCTCAACTATGGCTACACCTTC
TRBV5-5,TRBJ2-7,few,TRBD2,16,CASSFFGLAGNYEQYF,TGTGCCAGCAGCTTCTTCGGATTAGCGGGAAACTACGAGCAGTACTTC
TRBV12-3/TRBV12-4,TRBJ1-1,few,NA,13,CASSLDRGTEAFF,TGTGCCAGCAGTCTTGACAGAGGCACTGAAGCTTTCTTT
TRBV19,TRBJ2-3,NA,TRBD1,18,CASSSFWTGGVGTDTQYF,TGTGCCAGTAGTAGCTTCTGGACAGGGGGTGTGGGCACAGATACGCAGTATTTT
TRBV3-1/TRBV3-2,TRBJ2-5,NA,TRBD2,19,CASSQDIGRWREGGETQYF,TGTGCCAGCAGCCAAGATATTGGGCGTTGGCGGGAGGGAGGGGAGACCCAGTACTTC
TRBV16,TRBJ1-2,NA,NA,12,CASSQSSVGYTF,TGTGCCAGCAGCCAATCGTCTGTAGGCTACACCTTC
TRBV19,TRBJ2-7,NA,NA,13,CASRGPVSGEQYF,TGTGCCAGTAGGGGCCCCGTCTCGGGAGAGCAGTACTTC
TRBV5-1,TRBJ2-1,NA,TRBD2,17,CASSVGLAGGTRNEQFF,TGCGCCAGCAGCGTAGGACTAGCGGGAGGCACGAGAAATGAGCAGTTCTTC
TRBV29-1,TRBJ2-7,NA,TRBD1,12,CSVVHRGDEQYF,TGCAGCGTTGTCCACAGGGGCGACGAGCAGTACTTC
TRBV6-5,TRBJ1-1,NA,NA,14,CASRPRTENTEAFF,TGTGCCAGCAGACCCCGGACAGAGAACACTGAAGCTTTCTTT
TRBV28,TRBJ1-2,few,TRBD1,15,CASSPYRTGGRGYTF,TGTGCCAGCAGTCCCTACCGGACAGGGGGGCGGGGCTACACCTTC
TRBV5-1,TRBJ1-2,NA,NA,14,CASGPGSINYGYTF,TGCGCCAGCGGACCGGGAAGCATTAACTATGGCTACACCTTC
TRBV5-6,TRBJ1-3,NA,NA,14,CASSLVEAGNTIYF,TGTGCCAGCAGCTTGGTAGAAGCTGGAAACACCATATATTTT
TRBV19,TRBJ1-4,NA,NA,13,CASRNPKGEKLFF,TGTGCCAGCCGAAATCCTAAGGGGGAAAAACTGTTTTTT
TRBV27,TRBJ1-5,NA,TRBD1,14,CASRSWTGVGPQHF,TGTGCCAGCCGATCGTGGACAGGGGTAGGGCCCCAGCATTTT